This TCR beta chain originates from a study of cytomegalovirus exposure and HLA in healthy donors. For the study at large: Counted in an early data release were approximately 85 million unique TCRs from HLA-typed donors.

Trimming took 0 bases from V and 10 from J, leaving 16 bases between them. From germline, CDR1 is WNHNN and CDR2 SYGVQD (reference sequence). The CDR3 is made up of 15 amino acids. In its sample, this clone was seen a few times. Vbeta (60) and Jbeta (13) primers were used in the PCR. Produced via immunoSEQ multiplex PCR; TCRdb's table is partial and in-frame only. The table records around 180,000 clones, approximately 85% of them present only once. The receptor was isolated from a man between 18 and 35 years old in good health and CMV-seronegative. The genes are TRBV10-1 and TRBJ2-1, with a possible D match to TRBD2 (7 bases). Material: PBMCs. In nucleotides, the CDR3 is TGCGCCAGCAGTGAGTCTTCGGGGGGCCTCGAAGAGCAGTTCTTC. Translated, it gives CASSESSGGLEEQFF.